The text below deals with one T cell receptor (beta chain). Its target is not known. This record comes from a study of STAT5B mutations in CD4+ large granular lymphocyte leukemia. Study conclusions and caveats: Without putative leukemic clones, patient CD4-sorted repertoires remained more clonal than healthy CD4+ repertoires.

Sequencing was at survey level. Sequencing used immunoSEQ multiplex PCR; TCRdb keeps in-frame clones, though not all of them. Here the sample spans under 40,000 clones, approximately 71% being singletons. Control samples were healthy donors' buffy coats. CDR1 is SGDLS, CDR2 YYNGEE, per germline. Trimming removed 2 bases from V and 7 bases from J, with 7 bases in between. The CDR3 runs 12 residues. This clonotype was sampled from a human donor in good health. The sample was CD4+ T cells from blood buffy coats. This chain links TRBV9 with TRBJ2-1; D gene unclear. The CDR3 reads CASSVDWNEQFF. In DNA form, the CDR3 reads TGTGCCAGCAGCGTTGATTGGAATGAGCAGTTCTTC.